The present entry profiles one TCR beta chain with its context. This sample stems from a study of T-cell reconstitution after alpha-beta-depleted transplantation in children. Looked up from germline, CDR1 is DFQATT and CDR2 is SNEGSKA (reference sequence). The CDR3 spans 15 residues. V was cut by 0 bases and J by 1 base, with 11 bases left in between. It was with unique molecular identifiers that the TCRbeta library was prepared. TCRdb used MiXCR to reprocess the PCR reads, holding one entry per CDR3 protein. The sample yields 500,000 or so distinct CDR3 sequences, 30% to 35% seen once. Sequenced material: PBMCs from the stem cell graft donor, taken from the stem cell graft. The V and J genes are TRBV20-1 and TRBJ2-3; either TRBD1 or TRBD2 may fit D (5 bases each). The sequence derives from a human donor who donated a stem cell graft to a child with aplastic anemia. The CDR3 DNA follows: TGCAGTGCTAGAGACGGACATAGCGGCACAGATACGCAGTATTTT. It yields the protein CSARDGHSGTDTQYF.